The present TCR beta chain was sequenced within a study of control samples from healthy donors and cancer patients. This CDR3 has 11 amino acids. The V end was cut by 4 bases, the J end by 5 bases, with 6 bases between. Germline-derived CDR1 and CDR2 are LGHDT and YNNKEL (reference sequence). Measured with immunoSEQ multiplex PCR; TCRdb has only the in-frame clones, and not every one. In the table there are roughly 180,000 clones, 80% to 95% of which are singletons. This TCR was sampled from a woman in her 40s in good health. Input material: blood. The rearrangement links TRBV3-1 (or the pseudogene TRBV3-2) to TRBJ2-7, with D possibly being TRBD1 (5 bases). The CDR3 nucleotides are TGTGCCAGCAGCCTAGGGGACGAGCAGTACTTC. Its protein is CASSLGDEQYF.